The present entry profiles one TCR beta chain with its context. When the RNA was reverse transcribed, random hexamers were used with an input of roughly 0.5 to 1 ug. By means of immunoSEQ multiplex PCR, TCR beta CDR3 spanning 54 Vbeta and 13 Jbeta underwent amplification. TCRdb redid the calling of the immunoSEQ multiplex PCR reads with MiXCR, one entry per CDR3 protein. The repertoire holds 300,000 or so distinct CDR3 sequences, with about 90% as singletons. These data originate in a study of CD8 T cells in Susac syndrome. The source of this sequence is a human donor with multiple sclerosis. Source material: CD4+ T cells from PBMCs.

The CDR3 nucleotides are TGTGCCAGCAGCCCCCCGACGGCTTTTGGGGAGACCCAGTACTTC. Its protein is CASSPPTAFGETQYF. The chain uses TRBV3-1 and TRBJ2-5; D remains unclear. The CDR3 has 15 amino acids. CDR1 and CDR2 from the germline V gene are LGHDT and YNNKEL (reference sequence). Trimming took off 4 bases at V and 5 bases at J, with 17 bases between the two ends.